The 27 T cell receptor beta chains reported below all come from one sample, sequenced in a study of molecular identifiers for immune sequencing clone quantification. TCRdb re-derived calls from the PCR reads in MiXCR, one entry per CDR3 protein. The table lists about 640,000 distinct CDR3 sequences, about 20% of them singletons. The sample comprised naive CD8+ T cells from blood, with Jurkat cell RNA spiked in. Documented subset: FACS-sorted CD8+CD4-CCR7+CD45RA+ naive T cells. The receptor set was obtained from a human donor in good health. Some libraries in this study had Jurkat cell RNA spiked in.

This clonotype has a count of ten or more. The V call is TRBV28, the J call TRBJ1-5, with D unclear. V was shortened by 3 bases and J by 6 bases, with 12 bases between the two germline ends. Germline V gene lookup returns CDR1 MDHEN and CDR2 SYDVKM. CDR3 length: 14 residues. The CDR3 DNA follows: TGTGCCAGCAGTTTTCGGGTGAGCGGTCAGCCCCAGCATTTT. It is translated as CASSFRVSGQPQHF.

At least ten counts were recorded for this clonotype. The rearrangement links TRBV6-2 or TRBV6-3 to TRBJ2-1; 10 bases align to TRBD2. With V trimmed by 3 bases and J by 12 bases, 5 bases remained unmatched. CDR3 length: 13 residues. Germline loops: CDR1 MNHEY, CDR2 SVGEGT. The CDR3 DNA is TGTGCCAGCAGTTATAGAGCGGGAGGGGCGCAGTTCTTC. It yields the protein CASSYRAGGAQFF.

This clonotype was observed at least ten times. CDR3 bases: TGTGCCAGCAGCCAAGATTACAACTACGAGCAGTACTTC. Translated, it gives CASSQDYNYEQYF. The chain employs TRBV3-1 and TRBJ2-7; D unclear. This CDR3 spans 13 amino acids. V was pared by 0 bases and J by 3 bases, with 6 bases between. The germline V gene encodes CDR1 LGHDT and CDR2 YNNKEL (reference sequence).

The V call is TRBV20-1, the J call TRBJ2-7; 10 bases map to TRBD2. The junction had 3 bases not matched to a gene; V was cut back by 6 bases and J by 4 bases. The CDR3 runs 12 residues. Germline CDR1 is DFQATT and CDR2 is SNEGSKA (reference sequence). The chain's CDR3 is CSAGSGGYEQYF. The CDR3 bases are TGCAGTGCGGGTAGCGGGGGGTACGAGCAGTACTTC.

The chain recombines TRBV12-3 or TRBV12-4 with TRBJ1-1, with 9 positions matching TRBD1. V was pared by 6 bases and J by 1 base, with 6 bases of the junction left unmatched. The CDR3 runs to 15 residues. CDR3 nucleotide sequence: TGTGCCAGCAGGGACGGGGGACAGGGGAACACTGAAGCTTTCTTT. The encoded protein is CASRDGGQGNTEAFF.

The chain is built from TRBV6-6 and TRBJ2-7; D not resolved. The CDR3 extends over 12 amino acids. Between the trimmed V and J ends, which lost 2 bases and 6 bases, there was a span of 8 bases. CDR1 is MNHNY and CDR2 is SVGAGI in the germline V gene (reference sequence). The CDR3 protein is CASSYRPSEQYF. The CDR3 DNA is TGTGCCAGCAGTTACCGACCCAGCGAGCAGTACTTC.

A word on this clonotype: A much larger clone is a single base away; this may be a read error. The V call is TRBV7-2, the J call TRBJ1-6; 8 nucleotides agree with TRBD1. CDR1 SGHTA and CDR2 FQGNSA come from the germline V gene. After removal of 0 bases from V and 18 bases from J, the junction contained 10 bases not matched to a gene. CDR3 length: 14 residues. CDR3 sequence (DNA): TGTGCCAGCAGCTTAGCGAAACAGACAGGGGCCGCCCACTTT. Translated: CASSLAKQTGAAHF.

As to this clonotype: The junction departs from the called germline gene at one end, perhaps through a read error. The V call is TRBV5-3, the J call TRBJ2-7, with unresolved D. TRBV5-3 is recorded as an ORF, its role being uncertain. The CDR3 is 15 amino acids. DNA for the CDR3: TGTGCCAGCAGCTTCCCACAGACTTCATCCTACGAGCAGTACTTC. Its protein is CASSFPQTSSYEQYF.

CDR3 sequence (DNA): TGTGCCAGTTCGGGCTGCACAGATACGCAGTATTTT. It is translated as CASSGCTDTQYF. The chain couples TRBV7-3 to TRBJ2-3; D is undetermined. CDR3 length: 12 residues. Germline V lookup: CDR1 SGHTA, CDR2 FQGTGA. V lost 9 bases and J lost 1, with 8 bases in between.

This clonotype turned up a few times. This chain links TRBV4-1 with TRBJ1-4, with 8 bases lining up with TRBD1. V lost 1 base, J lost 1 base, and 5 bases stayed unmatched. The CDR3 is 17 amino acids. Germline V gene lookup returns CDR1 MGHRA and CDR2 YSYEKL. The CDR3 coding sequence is TGCGCCAGCAGCCAAGCTAGGGACAGGCTAACTAATGAAAAACTGTTTTTT. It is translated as CASSQARDRLTNEKLFF.

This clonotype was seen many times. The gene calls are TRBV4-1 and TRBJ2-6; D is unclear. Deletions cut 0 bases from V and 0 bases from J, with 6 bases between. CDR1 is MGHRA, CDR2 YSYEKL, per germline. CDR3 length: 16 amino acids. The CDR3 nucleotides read TGCGCCAGCAGCCAAGAGAACTACTCTGGGGCCAACGTCCTGACTTTC. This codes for CASSQENYSGANVLTF.

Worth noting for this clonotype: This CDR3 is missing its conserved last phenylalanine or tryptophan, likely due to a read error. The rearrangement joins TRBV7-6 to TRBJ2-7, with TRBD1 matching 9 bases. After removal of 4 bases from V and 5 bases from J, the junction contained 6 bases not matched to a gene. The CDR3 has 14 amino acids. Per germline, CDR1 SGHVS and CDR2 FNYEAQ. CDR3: CASSSRDRVHEQYS. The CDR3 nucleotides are TGTGCCAGCAGCTCCCGGGACAGGGTCCACGAGCAGTACTCC.

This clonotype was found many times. CDR3 loop: CASSISTGTPSNQPQHF. The CDR3 coding sequence is TGTGCCAGTAGTATATCAACCGGGACACCAAGCAATCAGCCCCAGCATTTT. The genes are TRBV19 and TRBJ1-5; a weak D match, TRBD1 (6 bases). The germline V gene has CDR1 LNHDA and CDR2 SQIVND (reference sequence). The CDR3 length is 17 residues. The ends were cut back, 2 bases at V and 1 base at J, with 15 bases in the middle.

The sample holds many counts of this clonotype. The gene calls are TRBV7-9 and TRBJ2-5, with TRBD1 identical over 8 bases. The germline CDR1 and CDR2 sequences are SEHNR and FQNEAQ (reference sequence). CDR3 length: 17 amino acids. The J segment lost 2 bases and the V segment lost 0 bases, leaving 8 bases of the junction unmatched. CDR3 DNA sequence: TGTGCCAGCAGCTTAGCCGGACAGGGACACCGTCAAGAGACCCAGTACTTC. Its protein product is CASSLAGQGHRQETQYF.

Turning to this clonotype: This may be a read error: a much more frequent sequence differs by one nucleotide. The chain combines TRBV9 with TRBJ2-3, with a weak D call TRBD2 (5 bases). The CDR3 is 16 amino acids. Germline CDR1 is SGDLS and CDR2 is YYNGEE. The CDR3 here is CAGSLAIRTHTDTQYF. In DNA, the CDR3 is TGTGCCGGCAGCCTGGCTATCCGGACTCACACAGATACGCAGTATTTT. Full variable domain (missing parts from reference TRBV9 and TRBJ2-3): DSGVTQTPKHLITATGQRVTLRCSPRSGDLSVYWYQQSLDQGLQFLIQYYNGEERAKGNILERFSAQQFPDLHSELNLSSLELGDSALYFCAGSLAIRTHTDTQYFGPGTRLTVL.

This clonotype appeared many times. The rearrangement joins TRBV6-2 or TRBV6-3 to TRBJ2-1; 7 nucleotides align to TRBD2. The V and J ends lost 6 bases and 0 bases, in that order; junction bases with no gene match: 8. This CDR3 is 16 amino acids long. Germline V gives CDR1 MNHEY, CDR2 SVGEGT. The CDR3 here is CASSLGTTLSYNEQFF. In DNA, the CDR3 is TGTGCCAGCAGCCTAGGGACTACCCTCTCCTACAATGAGCAGTTCTTC.

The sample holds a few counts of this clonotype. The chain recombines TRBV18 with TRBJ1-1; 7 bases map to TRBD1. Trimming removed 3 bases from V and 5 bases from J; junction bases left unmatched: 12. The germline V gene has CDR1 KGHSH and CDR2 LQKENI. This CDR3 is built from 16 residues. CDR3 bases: TGTGCCAGCTCACCCACAGTAGGGGGCGCAGGGACTGAAGCTTTCTTT. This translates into CASSPTVGGAGTEAFF.

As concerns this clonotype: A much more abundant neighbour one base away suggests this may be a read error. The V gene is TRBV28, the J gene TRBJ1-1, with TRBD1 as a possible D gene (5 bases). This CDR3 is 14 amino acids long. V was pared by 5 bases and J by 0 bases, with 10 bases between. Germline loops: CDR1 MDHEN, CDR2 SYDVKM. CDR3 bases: TGTGCCAGCAGTCGGGGCGACCTGAACACTGAAGCTTTCTTT. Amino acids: CASSRGDLNTEAFF.

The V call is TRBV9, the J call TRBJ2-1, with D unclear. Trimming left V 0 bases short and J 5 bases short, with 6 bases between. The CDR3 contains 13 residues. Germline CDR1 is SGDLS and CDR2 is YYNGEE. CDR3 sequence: CASSVAHDNEQFF. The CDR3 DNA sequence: TGTGCCAGCAGCGTAGCCCACGACAATGAGCAGTTCTTC.

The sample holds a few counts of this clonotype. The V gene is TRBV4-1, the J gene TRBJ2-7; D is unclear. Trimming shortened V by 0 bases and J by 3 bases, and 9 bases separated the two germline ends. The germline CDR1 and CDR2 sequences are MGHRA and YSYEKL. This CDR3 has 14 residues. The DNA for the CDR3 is TGCGCCAGCAGCCAAGAGGGCACGAACTACGAGCAGTACTTC. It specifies CASSQEGTNYEQYF.

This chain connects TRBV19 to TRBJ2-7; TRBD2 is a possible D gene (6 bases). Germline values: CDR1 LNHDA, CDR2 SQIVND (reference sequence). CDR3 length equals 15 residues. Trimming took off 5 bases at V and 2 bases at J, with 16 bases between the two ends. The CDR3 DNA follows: TGTGCCAGTAGTCCCAAGGGTAGCGGTACCTACGAGCAGTACTTC. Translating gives CASSPKGSGTYEQYF.

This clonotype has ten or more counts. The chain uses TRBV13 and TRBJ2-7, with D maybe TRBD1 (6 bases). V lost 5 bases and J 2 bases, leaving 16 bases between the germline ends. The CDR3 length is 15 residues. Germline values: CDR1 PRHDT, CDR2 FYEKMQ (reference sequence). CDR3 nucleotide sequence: TGTGCCAGCAGCCCGAAGGGGGTCATTGCCTACGAGCAGTACTTC. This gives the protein CASSPKGVIAYEQYF.

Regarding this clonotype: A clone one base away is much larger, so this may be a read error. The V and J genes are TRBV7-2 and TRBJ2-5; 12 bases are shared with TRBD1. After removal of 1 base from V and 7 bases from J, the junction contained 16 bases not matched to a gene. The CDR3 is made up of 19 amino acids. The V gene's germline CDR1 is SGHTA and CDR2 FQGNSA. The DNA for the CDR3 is TGTGCCAGCAGCTTAGGAGGGGACAGGGGGCGTTTTGACGGAGGGACCCAGTACTTC. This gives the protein CASSLGGDRGRFDGGTQYF.

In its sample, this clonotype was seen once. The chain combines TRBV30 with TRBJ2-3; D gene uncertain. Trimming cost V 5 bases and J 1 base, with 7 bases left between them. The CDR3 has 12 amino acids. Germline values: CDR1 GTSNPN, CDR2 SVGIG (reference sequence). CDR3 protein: CAWDTRTDTQYF. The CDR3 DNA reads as TGTGCCTGGGATACGCGCACAGATACGCAGTATTTT.

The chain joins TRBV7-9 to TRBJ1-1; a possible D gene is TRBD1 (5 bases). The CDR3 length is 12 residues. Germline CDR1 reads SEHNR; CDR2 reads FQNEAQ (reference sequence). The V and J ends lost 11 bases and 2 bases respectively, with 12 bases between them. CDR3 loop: CAPGRVNTEAFF. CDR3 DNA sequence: TGTGCCCCAGGCAGGGTAAACACTGAAGCTTTCTTT.

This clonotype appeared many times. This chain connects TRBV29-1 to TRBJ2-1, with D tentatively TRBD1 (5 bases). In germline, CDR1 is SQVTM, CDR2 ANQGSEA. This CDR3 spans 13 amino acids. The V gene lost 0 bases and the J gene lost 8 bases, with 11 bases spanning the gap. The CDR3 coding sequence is TGCAGCGTTGAAGACATCAGGGTGGATGAGCAGTTCTTC. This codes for CSVEDIRVDEQFF.

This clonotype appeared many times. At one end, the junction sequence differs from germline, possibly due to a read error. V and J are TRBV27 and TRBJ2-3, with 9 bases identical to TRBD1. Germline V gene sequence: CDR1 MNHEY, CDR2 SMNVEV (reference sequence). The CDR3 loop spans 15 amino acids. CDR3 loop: CASSSRTGATHTQYF. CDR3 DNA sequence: TGTGCCAGCAGTTCCCGGACAGGGGCCACACATACGCAGTATTTT.